What follows describes a single T cell receptor (beta chain). These data originate in a study of T cell repertoires in cytomegalovirus infection. TCRdb analysed the reads with MiXCR anew, one entry per CDR3 protein. Of 450,000 to 600,000 distinct CDR3 sequences detected, approximately 10% appear once; the ten largest clones hold approximately 10%. This CDR3 is built from 14 residues. Germline-derived CDR1 and CDR2 are ENHRY and SYGVKD. Trimming cost V 0 bases and J 8 bases, with 11 bases left between them. The sequenced sample consisted of PBMCs. The chain has TRBV10-3 and TRBJ2-4, with D possibly matching TRBD2 (7 bases). The TCR comes from a human donor in good health (CMV status not recorded). Some clones in this sample may be carry-over from other donors' samples. CDR3 nucleotides: TGTGCCATCAGTGAGTCCGGGGGGCAGGACATTCAGTACTTC. It is translated as CAISESGGQDIQYF.